Below are 12 T cell receptor beta chains sequenced from a single sample in a study of blood T cell repertoires in COVID-19. Some clones are missing from TCRdb's copy, which holds only in-frame ones; the method was immunoSEQ multiplex PCR. This repertoire shows under 250,000 clones, 65% to 90% found once; its top ten account for approximately 9.6%. The sequencing sample was made of PBMCs or T cells enriched from blood (not recorded which). These receptors were collected from a woman in her fifties or sixties with acute COVID-19.

The chain links TRBV12-5 to TRBJ2-7, with 9 positions matching TRBD1. The CDR3 extends over 16 amino acids. Trimming took 5 bases from V and 1 from J; bases not matched to a gene: 9. CDR1 is LGHNT, CDR2 FRNRAP, per germline. CDR3 amino acids: CASGLGQGIKSYEQYF. The DNA for the CDR3 is TGTGCTAGTGGTCTTGGACAGGGGATAAAATCCTACGAGCAGTACTTC.

Here the CDR3 DNA reads TGTGCCAGCAGTCCCCTAACAACAGGTGGAAACACCATATATTTT. Translating it yields CASSPLTTGGNTIYF. The gene calls are TRBV6-6 and TRBJ1-3, with D tentatively TRBD1 (5 bases). The CDR3 spans 15 residues. With 5 bases removed from V and 3 bases from J, the gap between germline ends came to 14 bases. Per the germline V gene, CDR1 is MNHNY and CDR2 is SVGAGI (reference sequence).

This clone has just a few counts. This chain joins TRBV7-8 and TRBJ2-7; 9 nucleotides line up with TRBD1. This CDR3 is 16 amino acids long. Trimming took 1 base from V and 4 from J; bases not matched to a gene: 8. Germline V gene sequence: CDR1 SGHVS, CDR2 FQNEAQ. The CDR3 reads CASSLEGQGRMYEQYF. DNA of the CDR3: TGTGCCAGCAGCTTAGAAGGACAGGGGAGGATGTACGAGCAGTACTTC.

This sequence joins TRBV5-6 and TRBJ1-2; D possibly corresponds to TRBD1 (5 bases). The V end was cut by 4 bases, the J end by 5 bases, with 18 bases between. Germline CDR1 is SGHDT and CDR2 is YYEEEE. This CDR3 has 15 amino acids. CDR3 loop: CASSPTRVGNYGYTF. The DNA for the CDR3 is TGTGCCAGCAGCCCTACCAGGGTTGGCAATTATGGCTACACCTTC.

This clone was recorded only once. Other DNA sequences from this sample encode an identical CDR3 as well. The chain joins TRBV18 to TRBJ2-2; 7 nucleotides match TRBD1. The V segment lost 2 bases and the J segment 5 bases; nucleotides outside the gene matches: 2. Per the germline V gene, CDR1 is KGHSH and CDR2 is LQKENI. The CDR3 spans 14 residues. This CDR3 reads CASSPDRVTGELFF. The CDR3, as DNA: TGTGCCAGCTCACCAGACAGGGTTACCGGGGAGCTGTTTTTT.

The rearrangement joins TRBV4-1 to TRBJ1-2; D not resolved. The CDR3 has 14 residues. Trimming removed 0 bases from V and 4 bases from J, with 9 bases in between. The germline V gene encodes CDR1 MGHRA and CDR2 YSYEKL. CDR3 region: CASSQELGLYGYTF. CDR3 nucleotides: TGCGCCAGCAGCCAAGAATTAGGACTCTATGGCTACACCTTC.

This chain joins TRBV29-1 and TRBJ2-5; D is possibly TRBD2 (5 bases). CDR1 and CDR2 from the germline V gene are SQVTM and ANQGSEA. This CDR3 spans 13 amino acids. Trimming cost V 4 bases and J 4 bases, with 13 bases left between them. CDR3 in DNA: TGCAGCGTTGGGGAGCTAATGGGAGAGACCCAGTACTTC. Its protein is CSVGELMGETQYF.

J is TRBJ2-1 and V is TRBV27; 8 bases map to TRBD2. There are 15 residues in the CDR3. J was trimmed by 2 bases and V by 2 bases; bases with no gene match: 2. Germline lookup yields CDR1 MNHEY and CDR2 SMNVEV (reference sequence). The CDR3 coding sequence is TGTGCCAGCAGTTTAGCGGGGGGCACCTACAATGAGCAGTTCTTC. Translation gives CASSLAGGTYNEQFF.

V gene TRBV12-3 or TRBV12-4 combines with J gene TRBJ1-4; D unresolved. V dropped 3 bases and J dropped 5 bases, with 7 bases sitting between them. The CDR3 length is 13 residues. The CDR3 sequence is CASSLIVNEKLFF. The CDR3 DNA is TGTGCCAGCAGTTTGATAGTCAATGAAAAACTGTTTTTT.

V gene TRBV7-9 combines with J gene TRBJ1-5, with D maybe TRBD1 (6 bases). The CDR3 consists of 15 residues. V gave up 5 bases and J gave up 3 bases, with 14 bases separating them. Germline V gene sequence: CDR1 SEHNR, CDR2 FQNEAQ (reference sequence). The CDR3 is CASSGGASPNQPQHF. As DNA, the CDR3 is TGTGCCAGCAGCGGGGGGGCCTCGCCCAATCAGCCCCAGCATTTT.

This chain connects TRBV6-5 to TRBJ1-2; 7 nucleotides line up with TRBD1. Germline V lookup: CDR1 MNHEY, CDR2 SVGAGI. The trim removed 7 bases at V and 7 bases at J, leaving 6 bases unmatched. The CDR3 has 12 amino acids. The CDR3 sequence is CASTATGSGYTF. As DNA, the CDR3 is TGTGCCAGCACCGCGACAGGGAGTGGCTACACCTTC.

The sample holds one count of this clone. This chain links TRBV9 with TRBJ1-6, with D possibly TRBD1 on 6 matching bases. The CDR3 has 15 residues. Germline V gives CDR1 SGDLS, CDR2 YYNGEE. Trimming pared 4 bases from V and 3 bases from J, leaving 11 bases between. The CDR3 spells CASSSDSDYNSPLHF. CDR3 DNA: TGTGCCAGCAGCTCGGACAGTGACTATAATTCACCCCTCCACTTT.